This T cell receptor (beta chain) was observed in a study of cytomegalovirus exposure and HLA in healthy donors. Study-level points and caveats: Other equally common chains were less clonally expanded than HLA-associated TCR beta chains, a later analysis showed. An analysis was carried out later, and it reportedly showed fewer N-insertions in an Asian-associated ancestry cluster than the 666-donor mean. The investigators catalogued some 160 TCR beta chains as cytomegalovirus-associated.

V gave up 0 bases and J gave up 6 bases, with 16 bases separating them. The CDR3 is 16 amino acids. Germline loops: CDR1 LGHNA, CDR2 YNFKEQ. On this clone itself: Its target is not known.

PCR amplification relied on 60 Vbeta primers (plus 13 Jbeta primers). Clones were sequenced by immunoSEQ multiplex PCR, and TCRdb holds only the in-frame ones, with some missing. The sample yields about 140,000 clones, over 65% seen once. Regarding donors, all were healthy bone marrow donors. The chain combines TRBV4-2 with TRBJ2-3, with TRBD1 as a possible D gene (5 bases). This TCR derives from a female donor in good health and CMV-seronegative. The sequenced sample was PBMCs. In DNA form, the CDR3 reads TGTGCCAGCAGCCAAGAAGCAGGGTATGGTCGGGATACGCAGTATTTT. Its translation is CASSQEAGYGRDTQYF.